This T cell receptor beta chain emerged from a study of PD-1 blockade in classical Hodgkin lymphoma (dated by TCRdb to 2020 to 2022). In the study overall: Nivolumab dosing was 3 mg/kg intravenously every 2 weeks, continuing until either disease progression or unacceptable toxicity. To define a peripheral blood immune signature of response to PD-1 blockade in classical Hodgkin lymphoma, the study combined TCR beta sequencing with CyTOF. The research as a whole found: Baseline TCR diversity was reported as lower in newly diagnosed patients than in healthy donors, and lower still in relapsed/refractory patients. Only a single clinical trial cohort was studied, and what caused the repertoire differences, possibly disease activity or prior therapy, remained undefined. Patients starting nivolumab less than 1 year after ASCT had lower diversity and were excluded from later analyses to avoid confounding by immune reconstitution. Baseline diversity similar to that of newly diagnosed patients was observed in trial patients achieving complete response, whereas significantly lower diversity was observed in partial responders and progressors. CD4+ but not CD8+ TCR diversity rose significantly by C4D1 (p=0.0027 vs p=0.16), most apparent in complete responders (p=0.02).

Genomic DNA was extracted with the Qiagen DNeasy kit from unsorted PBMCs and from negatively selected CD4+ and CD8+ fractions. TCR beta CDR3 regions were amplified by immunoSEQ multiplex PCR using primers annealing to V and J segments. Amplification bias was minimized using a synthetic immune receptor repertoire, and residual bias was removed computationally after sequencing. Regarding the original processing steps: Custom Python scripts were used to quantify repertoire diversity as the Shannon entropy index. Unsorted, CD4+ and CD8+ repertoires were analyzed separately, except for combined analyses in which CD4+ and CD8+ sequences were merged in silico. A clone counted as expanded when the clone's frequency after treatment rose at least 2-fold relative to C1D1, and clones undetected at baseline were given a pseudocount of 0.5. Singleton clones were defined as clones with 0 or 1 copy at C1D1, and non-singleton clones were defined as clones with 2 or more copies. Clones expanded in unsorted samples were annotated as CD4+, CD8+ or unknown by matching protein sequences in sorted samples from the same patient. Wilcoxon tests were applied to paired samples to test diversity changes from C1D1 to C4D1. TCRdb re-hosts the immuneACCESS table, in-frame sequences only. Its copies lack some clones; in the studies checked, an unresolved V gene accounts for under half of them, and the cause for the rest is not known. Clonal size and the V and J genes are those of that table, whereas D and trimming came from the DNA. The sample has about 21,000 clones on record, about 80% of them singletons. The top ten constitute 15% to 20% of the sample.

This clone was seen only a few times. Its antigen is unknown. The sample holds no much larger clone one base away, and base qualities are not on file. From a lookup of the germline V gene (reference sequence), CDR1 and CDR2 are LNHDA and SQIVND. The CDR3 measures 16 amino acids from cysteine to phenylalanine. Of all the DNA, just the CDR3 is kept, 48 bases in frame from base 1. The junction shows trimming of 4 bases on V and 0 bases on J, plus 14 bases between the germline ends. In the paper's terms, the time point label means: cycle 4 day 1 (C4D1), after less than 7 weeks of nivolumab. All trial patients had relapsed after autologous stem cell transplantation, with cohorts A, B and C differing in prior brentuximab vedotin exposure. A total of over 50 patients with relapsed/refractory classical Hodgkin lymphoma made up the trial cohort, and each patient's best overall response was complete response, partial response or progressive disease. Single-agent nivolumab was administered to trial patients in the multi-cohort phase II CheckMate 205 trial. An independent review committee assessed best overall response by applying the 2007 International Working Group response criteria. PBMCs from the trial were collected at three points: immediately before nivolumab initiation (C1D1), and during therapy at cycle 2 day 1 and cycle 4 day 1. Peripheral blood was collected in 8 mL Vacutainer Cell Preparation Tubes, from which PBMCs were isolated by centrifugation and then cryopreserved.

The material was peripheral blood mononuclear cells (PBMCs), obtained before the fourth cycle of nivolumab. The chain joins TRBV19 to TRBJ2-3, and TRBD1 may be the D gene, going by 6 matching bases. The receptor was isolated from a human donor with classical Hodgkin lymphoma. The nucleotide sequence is TGTGCCAGTAGTAAAGAGAGGACAGCTAGCACAGATACGCAGTATTTT. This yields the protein CASSKERTASTDTQYF. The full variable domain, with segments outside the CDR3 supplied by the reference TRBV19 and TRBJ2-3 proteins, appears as DGGITQSPKYLFRKEGQNVTLSCEQNLNHDAMYWYRQDPGQGLRLIYYSQIVNDFQKGDIAEGYSVSREKKESFPLTVTSAQKNPTAFYLCASSKERTASTDTQYFGPGTRLTVL.